The rows below give T cell receptor beta chains drawn from one sample of a study of T cell responses to AZD1222 COVID-19 vaccine. Some clones are missing from TCRdb's copy, which holds only in-frame ones; the method was immunoSEQ multiplex PCR. The sample holds some 200,000 clones, 93% seen once. Specimen: peripheral blood, collected on day 0 of MenACWY control vaccination. These receptors originate from an adult in good health. The conserved cysteine and the conserved F or W are not part of the CDR3 here.

v_call: TRBV28
j_call: TRBJ2-7
cdr3_aa: ASSFSGVLSYEQY

v_call: TRBV4-1
j_call: TRBJ1-5
cdr3_aa: ASSRKKGQFGQPQH

v_call: TRBV15
j_call: TRBJ1-2
cdr3_aa: ATSRDLGSYGYT

v_call: TRBV6-5
j_call: TRBJ1-1
cdr3_aa: ASNGGQTIRTEAF

v_call: TRBV5-1
j_call: TRBJ2-3
cdr3_aa: ASSLGALREDTQY

v_call: TRBV5-4
j_call: TRBJ2-7
cdr3_aa: ASSLAHNRDPYEQY

v_call: TRBV7-2
j_call: TRBJ2-2
cdr3_aa: ASSAQPPGHTGELF

v_call: TRBV6-2/TRBV6-3
j_call: TRBJ1-1
cdr3_aa: ASSFGQGGTEAF

v_call: TRBV7-9
j_call: TRBJ1-1
cdr3_aa: ASSMGGGNTEAF

v_call: TRBV5-1
j_call: TRBJ2-1
cdr3_aa: ASYPRESYNEQF

v_call: TRBV11-1
j_call: TRBJ2-1
cdr3_aa: ASSAGTSGGNEQF

v_call: TRBV18
j_call: TRBJ1-3
cdr3_aa: ASSPNRGLRSGNTIY

v_call: TRBV2
j_call: TRBJ1-5
cdr3_aa: ASSRTEYYQPQH

v_call: TRBV3-1/TRBV3-2
j_call: TRBJ2-7
cdr3_aa: ASSHAYEQY

v_call: TRBV7-8
j_call: TRBJ1-2
cdr3_aa: ASSRRDRGSGYT

v_call: TRBV6-5
j_call: TRBJ1-1
cdr3_aa: ASSYGWGTSVAF

v_call: TRBV5-4
j_call: TRBJ1-1
cdr3_aa: ASSFRDTTEAF

v_call: TRBV5-1
j_call: TRBJ2-7
cdr3_aa: ASSLGQEIVYEQY

v_call: TRBV6-6
j_call: TRBJ2-3
cdr3_aa: ASSYPSGKGADTQY

v_call: TRBV7-2
j_call: TRBJ1-6
cdr3_aa: ASSSTPGGSPLH

v_call: TRBV28
j_call: TRBJ1-4
cdr3_aa: ASSSTGSIEKLF

v_call: TRBV18
j_call: TRBJ1-1
cdr3_aa: ASSPRNIEAF

v_call: TRBV6-5
j_call: TRBJ1-2
cdr3_aa: ASRPSEKNYGYT

v_call: TRBV5-1
j_call: TRBJ1-1
cdr3_aa: ASSSTGAVDEAF

v_call: TRBV7-9
j_call: TRBJ2-1
cdr3_aa: ASVGGSYNEQF

v_call: TRBV5-5
j_call: TRBJ1-1
cdr3_aa: ASSQLPGGAF

v_call: TRBV4-3
j_call: TRBJ1-1
cdr3_aa: ASSPTGEGTEAF

v_call: TRBV2
j_call: TRBJ1-4
cdr3_aa: ASGGEANEKLF

v_call: TRBV12-3/TRBV12-4
j_call: TRBJ1-2
cdr3_aa: ASSLAYGYT

v_call: TRBV7-2
j_call: TRBJ2-1
cdr3_aa: ASSFSSRSYNEQF

v_call: TRBV6-1
j_call: TRBJ1-5
cdr3_aa: ASSEGAGVSNQPQH